These T cell receptor beta chains were read from a single sample in a study of post-analysis software for immune sequencing data. A single record per CDR3 protein comes from TCRdb applying MiXCR to the PCR reads. The sample consists of roughly 540,000 distinct CDR3 sequences, 34% of them appearing once. Sequenced material: blood. These receptor sequences come from a girl aged 2-17 years with multiple sclerosis. Each CDR3 is given with its conserved first and last residue. D genes are given only for firm matches. Some rows mark clone size as missing; the rest say once, few, many or name a class of expanded clone.

abundance,v_gene,d_gene,j_gene,CDR3nt,CDR3aa
-,TRBV20-1,-,TRBJ2-5,TGCAGTGCTAGAGATCAAAAAGGGGCGTCAGAGACCCAGTACTTC,CSARDQKGASETQYF
-,TRBV5-1,TRBD2,TRBJ2-5,TGCACCAGCAGGAGCGGGGGGGCCATAGAGACCCAGTACTTC,CTSRSGGAIETQYF
-,TRBV7-2,TRBD2,TRBJ2-4,TGTGCCAGCAGCCCCATAGCGGGCGCTCATCTAGCCAAAAACATTCAGTACTTC,CASSPIAGAHLAKNIQYF
-,TRBV10-3,TRBD2,TRBJ2-1,TGTGCCATCATGCTAGCGGGGGGGTCTAGCTCCTACAATGAGCAGTTCTTC,CAIMLAGGSSSYNEQFF
-,TRBV19,-,TRBJ2-7,TGTGCCAGTAGTCCTCCGGGACACCCCTACGAGCAGTACTTC,CASSPPGHPYEQYF
few,TRBV7-2,TRBD2,TRBJ2-1,TGTGCCAGCAGCTTAGGGCGGGGGGTACACAATGAGCAGTTCTTC,CASSLGRGVHNEQFF
-,TRBV28,TRBD2,TRBJ2-5,TGTGCCAGCAGTTTATCGACTAGCGGGGGCCAAGAGACCCAGTACTTC,CASSLSTSGGQETQYF
-,TRBV7-9,-,TRBJ2-7,TGTGCCAGCAGCTTCACAAGCTACGAGCAGTACTTC,CASSFTSYEQYF
many,TRBV20-1,TRBD2,TRBJ2-5,TGCAGTGCTAGGGGGGGGGTGGAGACCCAGTACTTC,CSARGGVETQYF
-,TRBV20-1,TRBD2,TRBJ2-1,TGCAGTGCCCGAGCGGGGGGCCCTATTTCCTACAATGAGCAGTTCTTC,CSARAGGPISYNEQFF
-,TRBV11-2,-,TRBJ2-5,TGTGCCAGCAGCTTACGTAAGACAGACGTGGGGGAGACCCAGTACTTC,CASSLRKTDVGETQYF
-,TRBV29-1,-,TRBJ1-5,TGCAGCACAGCTGAACAGCCAAATCAGCCCCAGCATTTT,CSTAEQPNQPQHF
-,TRBV7-3,TRBD1,TRBJ2-7,TGTGCCAGCATCCGGGCCAGGGGGCCCTACGAGCAGTACTTC,CASIRARGPYEQYF
few,TRBV9,-,TRBJ2-5,TGTGCCAGCAGCGAGACTGGGATAGGGGCGACCCAGTACTTC,CASSETGIGATQYF
-,TRBV5-1,-,TRBJ1-1,TGCGCCAGCAGCTTGGTGGACGGGCCTGAAGCTTTCTTT,CASSLVDGPEAFF
few,TRBV10-3,-,TRBJ2-3,TGTGCCGCGCGAGGGGGGGCTCAAAGCACAGATACGCAGTATTTT,CAARGGAQSTDTQYF
-,TRBV6-2/TRBV6-3,-,TRBJ1-2,TGTGCCAGCAGTTACTCTTTAGGTTCCTACACCTTC,CASSYSLGSYTF
-,TRBV10-3,-,TRBJ2-6,TGTGCCATCCTCCGACAGAAAAGCTCTGGGGCCAACGTCCTGACTTTC,CAILRQKSSGANVLTF
-,TRBV14,-,TRBJ1-1,TGTGCCAGCAGCCAAGAACGGCAGGGTCGGACTGAAGCTTTCTTT,CASSQERQGRTEAFF
-,TRBV12-3/TRBV12-4,TRBD2,TRBJ2-3,TGTGCCAGCAGTTTGGGACTAGCGGGGGGGCAGAGGGATACGCAGTATTTT,CASSLGLAGGQRDTQYF
-,TRBV11-2,TRBD1,TRBJ1-2,TGTGCCAGCAACATACGTCCCGGGACAGGGACTAATGGCTACACCTTC,CASNIRPGTGTNGYTF
few,TRBV5-1,TRBD2,TRBJ2-3,TGCGCCAGCAGCTTCCCCAGCGGGGTTAGCACAGATACGCAGTATTTT,CASSFPSGVSTDTQYF
-,TRBV7-8,-,TRBJ1-2,TGTGCCAGCAGCTTAACTAGAACCCGCTATGGCTACACCTTC,CASSLTRTRYGYTF
-,TRBV11-1,-,TRBJ2-3,TGTGCCAGCGCCCTGGGGGTAGGGCCCACAGATACGCAGTATTTT,CASALGVGPTDTQYF
once,TRBV10-3,-,TRBJ2-5,TGTGCCATCAGTTTACAGGTTCAAGAGACCCAGTACTTC,CAISLQVQETQYF
-,TRBV6-1,-,TRBJ1-2,TGTGCCACCAGGTCGGGGGTTTATGGCTACACCTTC,CATRSGVYGYTF
-,TRBV20-1,TRBD2,TRBJ2-5,TGCAGTGTACGGGGGGGATCAGAGACCCAGTACTTC,CSVRGGSETQYF
few,TRBV3-1,-,TRBJ2-6,TGTGCCAGCAGCCAGCCCGAGACAGTCCTCGTCTCTGGGGCCAACGTCCTGACTTTC,CASSQPETVLVSGANVLTF
-,TRBV13,TRBD1,TRBJ2-7,TGTGCCAGCAGCCCCCGGGACAGGGGTTTGATCGAGCAGTACTTC,CASSPRDRGLIEQYF
few,TRBV7-6,-,TRBJ2-7,TGTGCCAGCAGCCCTGAACCGGGATACGAGCAGTACTTC,CASSPEPGYEQYF
-,TRBV4-1,-,TRBJ1-1,TGCGCCAGCAGCAAACAAGACGCTGCTCCTGAAGCTTTCTTT,CASSKQDAAPEAFF
-,TRBV19,-,TRBJ2-7,TGTGCCAGTAGTCCAGGTCCCCGAGGACAGCGGTCCTACGAGCAGTACTTC,CASSPGPRGQRSYEQYF
few,TRBV6-4,-,TRBJ2-7,TGTGCCACATACAGTTACATCTCCTACGAGCAGTACTTC,CATYSYISYEQYF
-,TRBV6-6,TRBD1,TRBJ1-5,TGTGCCAGCAGTTGGGGACAGGGGGCCCTCAATCAGCCCCAGCATTTT,CASSWGQGALNQPQHF
-,TRBV19,-,TRBJ2-1,TGTGCCAGTAGTATTACCACAGGGCCCGGGGTTGAGCAGTTCTTC,CASSITTGPGVEQFF
-,TRBV7-9,TRBD2,TRBJ2-3,TGTGCCAGCAGCCGCAGCGGGGGGGCAGCAGATACGCAGTATTTT,CASSRSGGAADTQYF
-,TRBV12-3/TRBV12-4,TRBD1,TRBJ1-4,TGTGCCAGCAGTTTCGCCGGGACAGGGAATGAAAAACTGTTTTTT,CASSFAGTGNEKLFF
-,TRBV2,-,TRBJ2-5,TGTGCCAGCAGCGACTCAGACTATGCCGAGACCCAGTACTTC,CASSDSDYAETQYF
few,TRBV18,TRBD2,TRBJ2-5,TGTGCCAGCTCACCTTCTTCTTCAAGCGGGGGGGCGCAGACCCAGTACTTC,CASSPSSSSGGAQTQYF
-,TRBV5-6,-,TRBJ2-7,TGTGCCAGCTTCGACAGCTTAACCTACGAGCAGTACTTC,CASFDSLTYEQYF
-,TRBV3-1,TRBD2,TRBJ2-3,TGTGCCAGCAGCCAAGATCCCCCTAGCGGGGGCCTCAAAGTCCCAGATACGCAGTATTTT,CASSQDPPSGGLKVPDTQYF
many,TRBV29-1,TRBD1,TRBJ2-1,TGCAGCGCCCACGGGGGACAGGGCTACAATGAGCAGTTCTTC,CSAHGGQGYNEQFF
few,TRBV5-1,-,TRBJ1-2,TGCGCCAGCAGCCCCCGCGTCTCTTCGTATGGCTACACCTTC,CASSPRVSSYGYTF
-,TRBV20-1,-,TRBJ1-2,TGCAGTGCCGCTCAAGGGGGAAACTATGGCTACACCTTC,CSAAQGGNYGYTF
-,TRBV2,TRBD1,TRBJ2-5,TGTGCCAGCAGTGAGGGACAGGGACAGTGGGAGACCCAGTACTTC,CASSEGQGQWETQYF
-,TRBV11-2,TRBD1,TRBJ2-1,TGTGCCGGCAGCTTAGTTGACAGGGGGAAGACCCAGTTCTTC,CAGSLVDRGKTQFF
few,TRBV5-1,-,TRBJ2-3,TGCGCCAGTAGCTCGGAGGGGCAGGGAACAGATACGCAGTATTTT,CASSSEGQGTDTQYF
-,TRBV10-3,-,TRBJ1-1,TGTGCCATCAGTCGGGCCTTGAACACTGAAGCTTTCTTT,CAISRALNTEAFF
many,TRBV20-1,TRBD2,TRBJ2-1,TGCAGTGCTTACCGGACTAGCGGGGGTAGCAATGAGCAGTTCTTC,CSAYRTSGGSNEQFF
-,TRBV29-1,-,TRBJ1-1,TGCAGCGTTGAGAGGGGACTCTACACTGAAGCTTTCTTT,CSVERGLYTEAFF
many,TRBV7-2,-,TRBJ2-5,TGTGCCAGCAGCCGCAGGGTGTCGGAGACCCAGTACTTC,CASSRRVSETQYF
-,TRBV15,-,TRBJ2-7,TGTGCCACCAGCAGAGGCCGGGACACGTCATGTCGCGAGCAGTACTTC,CATSRGRDTSCREQYF
-,TRBV6-6,-,TRBJ1-2,TGTGCCAGCAGTTATACCGCCGAACGAGGCTACACCTTC,CASSYTAERGYTF
few,TRBV29-1,-,TRBJ2-7,TGCAGCGTTGAATGGGTAAATGAGCAGTACTTC,CSVEWVNEQYF
-,TRBV5-1,-,TRBJ2-1,TGCGCCAGCAGCCCCGCTAGGGGGACGATTAACAATGAGCAGTTCTTC,CASSPARGTINNEQFF
few,TRBV5-1,TRBD2,TRBJ2-3,TGCGCCAGCAGAACCCCCAGCGGGGGGGCCCCCGACTATTGCACAGATACGCAGTATTTT,CASRTPSGGAPDYCTDTQYF
-,TRBV20-1,TRBD1,TRBJ2-2,TGCAGTGCTCCGGGACAGGGGGGAACAACCGGGGAGCTGTTTTTT,CSAPGQGGTTGELFF
few,TRBV7-9,-,TRBJ2-3,TGTGCCAGCAGCTTACCGGGTTCTACAGATACGCAGTATTTT,CASSLPGSTDTQYF